This T cell receptor beta chain is from a study of glioma-infiltrating T cells. Study-level points and caveats: CDR3 overlap between tissue and blood was very small.

Amplification of TCR alpha and beta CDR3 regions from RNA used iRepertoire nested multiplex PCR. Input was 100-400 ng of tissue mRNA or PBMC total RNA. MiXCR, applied by TCRdb to the multiplex PCR reads, yields one record per CDR3 protein. This sample has under 200,000 distinct CDR3 sequences, with roughly a third found just once. In the case of this clonotype: Its specificity is unknown.

Sequenced: glioma tissue, nonneoplastic brain tissue, or PBMCs (not recorded which). This receptor was identified in a human donor with low-grade glioma or glioblastoma, undergoing nonglioma brain surgery, or in good health (not recorded which).

The CDR3 DNA is TGTGCCAGCAGCCCCGACTCCGTAGCGGCCAATGAGCAGTTCTTC. It codes for CASSPDSVAANEQFF. The V call is TRBV3-1, the J call TRBJ2-1; maybe TRBD2 (6 bases). The length of the CDR3 is 15 residues. Germline V gene lookup returns CDR1 LGHDT and CDR2 YNNKEL (reference sequence). The V end lost 4 bases, the J end lost 6 bases, and 16 bases lay between the germline ends.